Given below is one T cell receptor (beta chain) in context. Antigen: not known. Germline V CDR1 and CDR2: SQVTM, ANQGSEA. The trim removed 6 bases at V and 0 bases at J, leaving 5 bases unmatched. CDR3 length: 13 amino acids. The record originates from a study of PD-1 blockade in classical Hodgkin lymphoma. Sequencing was performed with immunoSEQ multiplex PCR; in TCRdb, only in-frame clones are kept and a portion is missing. The sample has tens of thousands of clones, 94% seen once. Study observations and caveats: Factors driving the repertoire differences, possibly disease activity or prior therapy, remain undefined. Compared with healthy donors, newly diagnosed patients reportedly showed lower baseline TCR diversity.

Time point in this sample: newly diagnosed, previously untreated cHL patient sample. The authors compared against newly diagnosed, untreated classical Hodgkin lymphoma PBMCs. V and J are TRBV29-1 and TRBJ2-7; 7 bases match TRBD1. Sequences were obtained from peripheral blood mononuclear cells (PBMCs). This clonotype was sampled from a human donor with classical Hodgkin lymphoma. CDR3 loop: CSVWTGDSYEQYF. The DNA of the CDR3 is TGCAGCGTATGGACAGGCGACTCCTACGAGCAGTACTTC.